This entry is about one T cell receptor (beta chain). The antigen remains undetermined. One end of the junction varies from germline; a read error may be responsible. The CDR3 loop spans 14 amino acids. Germline V gives CDR1 MRHNA, CDR2 SNTAGT. This sample's RNA came from whole unsorted tissue. Newly diagnosed lung cancer patients had thoracic surgery in China, August–late 2014, without prior chemotherapy. This record belongs to a study of tumor and adjacent non-tumor tissue in lung cancer. Study in general: Patients comprised 12 adenocarcinoma, a couple of squamous cell carcinoma and 1 small cell lung cancer. Each sample yielded around 4.2 million productive TCRbeta reads on average. Study results and caveats: TCR diversity was significantly greater in tumor than normal lung tissue.

The library came from three nested PCR rounds adapted from ARM-PCR protocols. TCRdb ran MiXCR on the multiplex PCR reads and lists one entry per CDR3 protein. The top ten clones hold roughly a quarter of a sample with 200,000 to 250,000 distinct CDR3 sequences, around 70% of them seen once. Sequencing was performed on lung tumor tissue. This chain links TRBV6-4 with TRBJ2-3; the D gene is possibly TRBD2 (6 bases). The sequence was collected from a man in his sixties with non-small cell lung cancer. The CDR3 is CASSAGTSTDTQYF. The CDR3 coding sequence is TGTGCCAGTAGTGCCGGGACTAGCACAGATACGCAGTATTTT.